This T cell receptor (beta chain) came from a study of blood T cells in healthy people across ages. The CDR3 runs to 14 residues. V gave up 4 bases and J gave up 4 bases, with 16 bases separating them. CDR1 and CDR2 (germline): DFQATT, SNEGSKA (reference sequence). Then a second PCR, running about 6 to 12 cycles, was carried out with a sample-barcoded 5' primer and a J-beta primer mix. The template-switch adaptor, which had 12 random nucleotides, put a tag on each cDNA molecule. At least 2.5 million CDR3-containing paired-end reads were obtained per sample. TCRdb redid the calling of the 5' RACE reads with MiXCR, one entry per CDR3 protein. The sample lists approximately 290,000 distinct CDR3 sequences, roughly 29% seen once, with 29% in the top ten.

Specimen: blood. The origin of this receptor is a woman in her 70s in good health. This rearrangement joins TRBV20-1 to TRBJ2-5; D possibly corresponds to TRBD2 (6 bases). The CDR3 nucleotides read TGCAGTGCTACCCCCCAACGGGAGCGAGAGACCCAGTACTTC. This sequence encodes CSATPQRERETQYF.